One TCR beta chain is described in this entry. This specimen belongs to a study of cytomegalovirus exposure and HLA in healthy donors. The PCR made use of 60 Vbeta and 13 Jbeta primers. Measured with immunoSEQ multiplex PCR; TCRdb has only the in-frame clones, and not every one. The sample lists tens of thousands of clones, 75% occurring once. This TCR derives from a man aged 40-49 years in good health and CMV-seronegative. The sample taken for sequencing was PBMCs.

For the CDR3, the DNA is TGCGCCAGCAGCACAGGGGACTATGGCTACACCTTC. It yields the protein CASSTGDYGYTF. This rearrangement joins TRBV5-1 to TRBJ1-2, with TRBD1 identical over 7 bases. Germline CDR1 and CDR2: SGHRS and YFSETQ. The CDR3 spans 12 residues. The V segment lost 4 bases and the J segment 3 bases; nucleotides outside the gene matches: 0.